Listed below are T cell receptor beta chains from one sample, sequenced in a study of neurological immune-mediated disorders. TCRdb called the 5' RACE reads again in MiXCR, with one record for every CDR3 protein. The data hold 70,000 to 95,000 distinct CDR3 sequences, with roughly 15% observed a single time. Material for sequencing was PBMCs. The receptors originated from a woman in her fifties or sixties in good health. Each CDR3 is given with its conserved first and last residue. D genes are given only for firm matches. Clone size is not always given. Where it is, it says once, few, many or a class for expanded clones.

>TRBV5-1|many|NA|TRBJ2-1
CASKVAGPYNEQFF
TGCGCCAGCAAGGTTGCGGGTCCGTACAATGAGCAGTTCTTC
>TRBV6-5|NA|NA|TRBJ1-2
CASSYHVTGVNYGYTF
TGTGCCAGCAGTTACCACGTAACAGGAGTTAACTATGGCTACACCTTC
>TRBV7-2|many|NA|TRBJ2-3
CASSFEFGDTQYF
TGTGCCAGCTCGTTCGAGTTCGGAGATACGCAGTATTTT
>TRBV20-1|many|NA|TRBJ2-1
CSASYRLVRNEQFF
TGCAGTGCTAGCTATAGGCTAGTACGCAATGAGCAGTTCTTC
>TRBV5-1|many|NA|TRBJ2-1
CASSLAQSISYNEQFF
TGCGCCAGCAGCTTGGCCCAATCCATCTCCTACAATGAGCAGTTCTTC
>TRBV9|many|NA|TRBJ2-7
CASSVDVGSYEQYF
TGTGCCAGCAGCGTAGATGTGGGCTCATACGAGCAGTACTTC
>TRBV6-2/TRBV6-3|few|NA|TRBJ2-1
CASNSHWAGSEQFF
TGTGCCAGCAACTCACATTGGGCAGGGAGTGAGCAGTTCTTC
>TRBV6-5|many|NA|TRBJ2-7
CASRIGREQYF
TGTGCCAGCAGAATCGGGCGGGAGCAGTACTTC
>TRBV5-1|many|NA|TRBJ2-1
CASSPPGANIGEQFF
TGCGCCAGCAGCCCCCCCGGGGCGAACATCGGTGAGCAGTTCTTC
>TRBV7-2|many|NA|TRBJ2-1
CASIQGGGKDEQFF
TGTGCCAGCATCCAGGGGGGGGGGAAGGATGAGCAGTTCTTC
>TRBV5-1|many|NA|TRBJ2-2
CASSLRQNTGELFF
TGCGCCAGCAGCTTGAGACAGAACACCGGGGAGCTGTTTTTT
>TRBV7-8|many|NA|TRBJ1-4
CASSSNGRNTLEKLFF
TGTGCCAGCAGCTCGAACGGTCGAAACACCCTGGAAAAACTGTTTTTT
>TRBV5-1|many|NA|TRBJ1-1
CASSNQGSGADTEAFF
TGCGCCAGCAGCAATCAAGGATCGGGGGCCGACACTGAAGCTTTCTTT
>TRBV6-6|once|NA|TRBJ2-1
CASSCYRRGSYNEQFF
TGTGCCAGCAGTTGTTATAGGAGAGGGTCCTACAATGAGCAGTTCTTC
>TRBV20-1|many|NA|TRBJ1-4
CSASFREANEKLFF
TGCAGTGCTAGCTTCAGGGAAGCTAATGAAAAACTGTTTTTT
>TRBV5-1|many|NA|TRBJ1-2
CASSLGADISYGYTF
TGCGCCAGCAGCTTGGGAGCGGACATCAGCTATGGCTACACCTTC
>TRBV5-1|many|NA|TRBJ2-7
CASDFTGSYEQYF
TGCGCCAGCGACTTTACAGGGTCCTACGAGCAGTACTTC
>TRBV15|many|NA|TRBJ2-7
CATSRRGYEQYF
TGTGCCACCAGCAGACGAGGGTACGAGCAGTACTTC
>TRBV5-1|NA|NA|TRBJ2-5
CASSLLVSEREIQYF
TGCGCCAGCAGCTTGTTAGTATCCGAAAGGGAGATCCAGTACTTC
>TRBV15|many|NA|TRBJ2-7
CATSRGDGGSYEQYF
TGTGCCACCAGCAGAGGAGATGGTGGGTCCTACGAGCAGTACTTC
>TRBV11-3|few|TRBD1|TRBJ1-4
CASSRTGTGSASEKLFF
TGTGCCAGCAGCCGAACCGGGACAGGGAGCGCCTCAGAAAAACTGTTTTTT
>TRBV7-6|many|TRBD2|TRBJ2-5
CASSLTGLAGVAETQYF
TGTGCCAGCAGCCTGACGGGACTAGCGGGAGTGGCAGAGACCCAGTACTTC
>TRBV20-1|many|TRBD1|TRBJ1-2
CSARATGTGRDYGYTF
TGCAGTGCTAGAGCAACCGGGACAGGAAGGGACTATGGCTACACCTTC
>TRBV7-9|few|TRBD2|TRBJ2-1
CASSSGASGRAGLHEQFF
TGTGCCAGCAGCTCTGGGGCTAGCGGGAGGGCCGGCTTGCATGAGCAGTTCTTC
>TRBV5-1|many|TRBD1|TRBJ2-1
CASSWYTGDNEQFF
TGCGCCAGCAGCTGGTACACAGGGGACAATGAGCAGTTCTTC
>TRBV7-6|few|TRBD1|TRBJ1-3
CASRRTGTGGENTIYF
TGTGCCAGCAGGCGTACGGGGACAGGGGGCGAAAACACCATATATTTT
>TRBV29-1|many|TRBD2|TRBJ2-7
CSVEQREGSYEQYF
TGCAGCGTTGAACAGCGGGAGGGGTCCTACGAGCAGTACTTC
>TRBV20-1|many|NA|TRBJ1-6
CSASSFRRNSPLHF
TGCAGTGCTAGCAGTTTCCGTCGAAATTCACCCCTCCACTTT
>TRBV20-1|many|NA|TRBJ2-5
CSASGWETQYF
TGCAGTGCTAGTGGATGGGAGACCCAGTACTTC
>TRBV11-2|few|NA|TRBJ1-2
CASSPQGPNYGYTF
TGTGCCAGCAGCCCTCAGGGCCCTAACTATGGCTACACCTTC
>TRBV6-6|many|NA|TRBJ1-4
CASMGGGKVNEKLFF
TGTGCCAGCATGGGGGGGGGAAAGGTTAATGAAAAACTGTTTTTT
>TRBV5-1|many|NA|TRBJ2-7
CASSTEGYEQYF
TGCGCCAGCAGCACCGAGGGGTACGAGCAGTACTTC
>TRBV20-1|many|NA|TRBJ2-3
CSPRGSATSTDTQYF
TGCAGCCCAAGGGGTAGCGCTACTAGCACAGATACGCAGTATTTT
>TRBV5-1|many|NA|TRBJ2-1
CASSLLVGRKNEQFF
TGCGCCAGCAGCTTGTTGGTCGGGAGAAAAAATGAGCAGTTCTTC
>TRBV5-1|many|NA|TRBJ1-1
CASRPGAQRVNTEAFF
TGCGCCAGCAGGCCCGGGGCCCAGAGGGTGAACACTGAAGCTTTCTTT
>TRBV20-1|many|TRBD1|TRBJ1-1
CSARDRVHTEAFF
TGCAGTGCTAGGGACAGGGTTCATACTGAAGCTTTCTTT
>TRBV5-5|many|NA|TRBJ1-1
CASSSGWVMNTEAFF
TGTGCCAGCAGCTCGGGGTGGGTTATGAACACTGAAGCTTTCTTT
>TRBV18|few|NA|TRBJ2-1
CASSPGVRYNEQFF
TGTGCCAGCTCACCAGGAGTCCGTTACAATGAGCAGTTCTTC
>TRBV10-3|many|NA|TRBJ1-2
CAISPDYGYTF
TGTGCCATCAGCCCAGACTATGGCTACACCTTC
>TRBV5-1|NA|NA|TRBJ2-1
CASSLVPGVRNEQFF
TGCGCCAGCAGCTTGGTCCCGGGGGTTAGGAATGAGCAGTTCTTC
>TRBV5-1|NA|NA|TRBJ2-1
CASGFREWGNEQFF
TGCGCCAGCGGCTTTAGGGAATGGGGGAATGAGCAGTTCTTC
>TRBV6-4|many|NA|TRBJ2-3
CASSHTSGTQYF
TGTGCCAGCAGCCACACAAGCGGTACGCAGTATTTT
>TRBV7-8|many|TRBD1|TRBJ2-1
CASSSTTGGIDNEQFF
TGTGCCAGCAGCTCAACGACAGGGGGAATCGACAATGAGCAGTTCTTC
>TRBV6-5|many|NA|TRBJ1-1
CASSFWQNTEAFF
TGTGCCAGCAGTTTTTGGCAGAACACTGAAGCTTTCTTT
>TRBV7-9|NA|NA|TRBJ1-6
CASSLPGANNSPLHF
TGTGCCAGCAGCTTACCCGGGGCGAACAATTCACCCCTCCACTTT
>TRBV5-5|NA|TRBD1|TRBJ2-1
CASSYATGSSYNEQFF
TGTGCCAGCAGCTACGCGACAGGGTCCTCCTACAATGAGCAGTTCTTC
>TRBV9|NA|NA|TRBJ2-7
CASSLSQVGEQYF
TGTGCCAGCAGCTTATCTCAGGTAGGCGAGCAGTACTTC
>TRBV5-5|many|NA|TRBJ2-3
CASSALPADTQYF
TGTGCCAGCAGCGCCCTACCCGCAGATACGCAGTATTTT
>TRBV20-1|many|NA|TRBJ2-5
CSARDPNRGETQYF
TGCAGTGCTAGAGATCCCAACCGGGGAGAGACCCAGTACTTC
>TRBV7-3|NA|NA|TRBJ2-1
CASSLLSTTYNEQFF
TGTGCCAGCAGCTTATTATCGACAACTTACAATGAGCAGTTCTTC
>TRBV29-1|many|TRBD2|TRBJ2-7
CSVLGLAGAHEQYF
TGCAGCGTCCTTGGACTAGCGGGAGCACACGAGCAGTACTTC
>TRBV11-2|NA|TRBD2|TRBJ2-1
CASSLLATSGYSYNEQFF
TGTGCCAGCAGCTTGCTGGCAACTAGCGGCTACTCCTACAATGAGCAGTTCTTC
>TRBV29-1|many|NA|TRBJ1-1
CSGARAFDTEAFF
TGCAGCGGGGCCAGGGCTTTCGACACTGAAGCTTTCTTT
>TRBV15|many|TRBD1|TRBJ1-1
CATSSPDRGDVEAFF
TGTGCCACCAGCTCCCCGGACAGGGGGGACGTTGAAGCTTTCTTT
>TRBV7-3|many|NA|TRBJ2-1
CASSLKAGFGEQFF
TGTGCCAGCAGCTTAAAGGCCGGGTTCGGTGAGCAGTTCTTC
>TRBV11-2|few|TRBD1|TRBJ2-5
CASSYQTGSETQYF
TGTGCCAGCAGCTACCAGACAGGGAGCGAGACCCAGTACTTC
>TRBV5-1|many|NA|TRBJ1-2
CASSLGQTFYGYTF
TGCGCCAGCAGCTTGGGACAGACTTTCTATGGCTACACCTTC
>TRBV2|few|TRBD1|TRBJ2-1
CASSGQGSYEQFF
TGTGCCAGCAGTGGACAGGGGAGCTATGAGCAGTTCTTC
>TRBV13|NA|NA|TRBJ2-7
CSSTPEGGRSEQYF
TGTTCCAGCACGCCTGAGGGGGGGCGGAGCGAGCAGTACTTC
>TRBV12-3/TRBV12-4|many|NA|TRBJ2-1
CASSSPGDEQFF
TGTGCCAGCAGCTCTCCGGGTGATGAGCAGTTCTTC